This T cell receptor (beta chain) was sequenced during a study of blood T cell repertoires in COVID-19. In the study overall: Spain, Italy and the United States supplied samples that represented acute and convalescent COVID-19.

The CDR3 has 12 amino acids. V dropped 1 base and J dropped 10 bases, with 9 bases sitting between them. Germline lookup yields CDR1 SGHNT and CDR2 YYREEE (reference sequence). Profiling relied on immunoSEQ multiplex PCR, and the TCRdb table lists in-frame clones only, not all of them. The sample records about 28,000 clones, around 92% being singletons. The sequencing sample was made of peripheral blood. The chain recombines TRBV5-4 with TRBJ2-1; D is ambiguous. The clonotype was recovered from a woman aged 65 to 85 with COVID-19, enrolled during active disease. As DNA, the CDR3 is TGTGCCAGCAGCTTGTCCACCGGGGAGCAGTTCTTC. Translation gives CASSLSTGEQFF. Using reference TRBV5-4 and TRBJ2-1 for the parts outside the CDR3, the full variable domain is ETGVTQSPTHLIKTRGQQVTLRCSSQSGHNTVSWYQQALGQGPQFIFQYYREEENGRGNFPPRFSGLQFPNYSSELNVNALELDDSALYLCASSLSTGEQFFGPGTRLTVL.